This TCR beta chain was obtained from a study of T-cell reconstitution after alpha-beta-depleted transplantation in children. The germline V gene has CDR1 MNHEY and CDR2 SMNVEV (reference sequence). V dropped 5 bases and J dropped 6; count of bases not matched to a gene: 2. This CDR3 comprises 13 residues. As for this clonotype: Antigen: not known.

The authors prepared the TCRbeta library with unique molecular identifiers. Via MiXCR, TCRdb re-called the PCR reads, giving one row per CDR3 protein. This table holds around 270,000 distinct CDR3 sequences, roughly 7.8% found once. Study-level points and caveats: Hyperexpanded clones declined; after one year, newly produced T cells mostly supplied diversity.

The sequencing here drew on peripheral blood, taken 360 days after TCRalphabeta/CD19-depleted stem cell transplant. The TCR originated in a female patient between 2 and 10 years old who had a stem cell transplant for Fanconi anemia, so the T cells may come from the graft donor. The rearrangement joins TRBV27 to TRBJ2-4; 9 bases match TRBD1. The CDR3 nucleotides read TGTGCCAGCAGTCTGGACAGGGGAAACATTCAGTACTTC. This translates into CASSLDRGNIQYF.